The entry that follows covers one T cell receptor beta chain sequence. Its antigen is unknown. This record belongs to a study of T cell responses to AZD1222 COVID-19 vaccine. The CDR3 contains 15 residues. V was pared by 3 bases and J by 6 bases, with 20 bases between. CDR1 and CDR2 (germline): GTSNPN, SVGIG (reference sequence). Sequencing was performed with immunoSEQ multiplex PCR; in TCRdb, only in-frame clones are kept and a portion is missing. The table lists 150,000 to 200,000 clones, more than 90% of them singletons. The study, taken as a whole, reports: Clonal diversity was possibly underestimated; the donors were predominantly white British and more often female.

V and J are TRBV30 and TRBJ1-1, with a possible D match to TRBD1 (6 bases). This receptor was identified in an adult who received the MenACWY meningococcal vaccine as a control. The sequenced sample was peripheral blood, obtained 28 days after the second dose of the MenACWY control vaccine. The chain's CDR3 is CAWSRRGGDISEAFF. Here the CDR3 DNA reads TGTGCCTGGAGCAGGAGGGGGGGCGATATCTCTGAAGCTTTCTTT.